This T cell receptor (beta chain) came from a study of cytomegalovirus exposure and HLA in healthy donors. Background on the study: Of approximately 400 genotyped donors, approximately 84% clustered with self-reported Caucasian donors. Overall study findings and caveats: In a later analysis, a missense DCLRE1C variant was linked to TCR beta V- and J-gene trimming. In a later analysis, the majority of CMV-associated beta chains seemingly showed HLA restriction.

The CDR3 totals 13 residues. Looked up from germline, CDR1 is SGHVS and CDR2 is FQNEAQ. V dropped 4 bases and J dropped 6; count of bases not matched to a gene: 6. The PCR had 60 Vbeta and 13 Jbeta primers. Repertoires were generated with immunoSEQ multiplex PCR, while TCRdb's copy carries only in-frame clones and drops some. This table holds some 200,000 clones, 82% found once. In its sample, this clone was seen a few times. The antigen remains undetermined. This clonotype originated in a woman aged 40-49 years in good health and CMV-seronegative. The sample taken for sequencing was PBMCs. The chain carries TRBV7-8 and TRBJ2-7; 7 bases fit TRBD1. The CDR3 is CASSSDRVREQYF. In DNA form, the CDR3 reads TGTGCCAGCAGCTCCGACAGGGTTCGCGAGCAGTACTTC.